This entry describes one TCR beta chain. Its antigen is as yet unknown. Per germline, CDR1 MDHEN and CDR2 SYDVKM. The CDR3 contains 17 residues. V trimming: 3 bases; J trimming: 5 bases; junction bases outside the gene matches: 10. This sample was included in a study of identifying expanded T cells in peripheral blood. Broader study findings: Technical replicates showed approximately 1.2 changed clones; around 2 weeks 15 to 20; four weeks 19. Clone count variance between two-week samples rose with total template count.

This table comes from immunoSEQ multiplex PCR, and its TCRdb copy is limited to in-frame clones, with some not included. The sample contains around 130,000 clones, 80% to 90% of which appear only once. Healthy donors had no documented immune events, such as infections, while sampled. Material for sequencing was blood. This chain connects TRBV28 to TRBJ1-4, with 9 bases fitting TRBD1. The receptor's source is a person aged 18 to 75 in good health. The CDR3 is CASSFRPGTGTNEKLFF. In nucleotides, the CDR3 is TGTGCCAGCAGTTTTAGGCCAGGGACAGGGACAAATGAAAAACTGTTTTTT.